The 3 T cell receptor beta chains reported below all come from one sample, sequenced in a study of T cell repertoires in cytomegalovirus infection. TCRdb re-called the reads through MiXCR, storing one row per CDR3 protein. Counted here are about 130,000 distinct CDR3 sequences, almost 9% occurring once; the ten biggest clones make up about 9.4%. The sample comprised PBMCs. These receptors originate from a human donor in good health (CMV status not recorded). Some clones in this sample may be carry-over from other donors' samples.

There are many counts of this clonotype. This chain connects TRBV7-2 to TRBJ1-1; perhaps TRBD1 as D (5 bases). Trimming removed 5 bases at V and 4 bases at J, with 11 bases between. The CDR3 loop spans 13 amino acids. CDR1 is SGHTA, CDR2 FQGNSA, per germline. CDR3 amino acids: CASSVGVTTEAFF. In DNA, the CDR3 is TGTGCCAGCAGCGTAGGGGTAACCACTGAAGCTTTCTTT.

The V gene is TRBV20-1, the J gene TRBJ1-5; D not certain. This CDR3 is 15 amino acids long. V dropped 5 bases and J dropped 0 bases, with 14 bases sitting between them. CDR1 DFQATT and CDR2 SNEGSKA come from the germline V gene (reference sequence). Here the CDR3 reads CSAVKDLYSNQPQHF. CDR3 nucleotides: TGCAGTGCTGTTAAAGACCTCTATAGCAATCAGCCCCAGCATTTT.

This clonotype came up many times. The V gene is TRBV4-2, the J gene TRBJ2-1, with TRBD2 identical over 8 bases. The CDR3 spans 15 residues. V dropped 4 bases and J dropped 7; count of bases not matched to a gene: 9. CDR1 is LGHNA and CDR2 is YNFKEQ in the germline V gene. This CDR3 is CASSPDGGGGNEQFF. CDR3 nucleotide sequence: TGTGCCAGCAGCCCCGACGGGGGCGGGGGGAATGAGCAGTTCTTC.